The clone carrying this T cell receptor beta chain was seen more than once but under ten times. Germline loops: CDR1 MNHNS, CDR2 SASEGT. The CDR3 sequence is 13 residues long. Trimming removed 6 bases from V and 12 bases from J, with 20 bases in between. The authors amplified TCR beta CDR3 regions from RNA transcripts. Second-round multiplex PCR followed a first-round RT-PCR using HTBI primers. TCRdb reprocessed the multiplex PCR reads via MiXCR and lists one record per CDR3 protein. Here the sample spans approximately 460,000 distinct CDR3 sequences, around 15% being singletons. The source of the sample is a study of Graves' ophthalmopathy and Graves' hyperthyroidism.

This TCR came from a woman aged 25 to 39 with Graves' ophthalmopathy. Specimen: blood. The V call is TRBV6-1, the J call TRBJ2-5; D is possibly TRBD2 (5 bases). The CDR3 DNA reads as TGTGCCAGCAGCCACGGGGTGGAGGCCTTGAAGTACTTC. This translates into CASSHGVEALKYF.